This T cell receptor beta chain was documented in a study of post-analysis software for immune sequencing data. TCR beta cDNA libraries had unique molecular identifiers. Roughly 450,000 cDNA molecules came from about 1 to 10 million T cells. Each CDR3 protein is one row after TCRdb ran MiXCR on the PCR reads. Of hundreds of thousands of distinct CDR3 sequences in the sample, approximately 30% were seen once. Notes on this clonotype: The antigen is not known.

CDR1 and CDR2 (germline): SEHNR, FQNEAQ (reference sequence). The CDR3 runs to 16 residues. V was trimmed by 4 bases and J by 5 bases, leaving 19 bases between them. Whole-study results and caveats: Controls showed lower frequencies than patients for five TRBV segments, and TRBV5-6, TRBV5-1 and TRBV20-1 were among these. In multiple sclerosis, normalized Chao1 diversity was significantly below that of controls. Analysis by F measure revealed that same-batch samples clustered strongly together.

What was sequenced was blood. The V call is TRBV7-9, the J call TRBJ2-3; a weak D match, TRBD2 (6 bases). The source is a girl aged 10 to 17 with multiple sclerosis. The CDR3 protein is CASSSRDLIFIDTQYF. In DNA form, the CDR3 reads TGTGCCAGCAGCTCAAGGGACTTAATCTTCATAGATACGCAGTATTTT.